This TCR beta chain is drawn from a study of blood T cell repertoires in COVID-19. Sequenced by immunoSEQ multiplex PCR; TCRdb stores in-frame clones only, minus some. This table holds fewer than 500,000 clones, 86% found once. This clone was seen a few times. This CDR3 contains 16 residues. Germline values: CDR1 SGHNT, CDR2 YENEEA. Trimming took 0 bases from V and 5 from J; bases not matched to a gene: 5. V usage is TRBV11-3 and J usage is TRBJ2-1; 9 nucleotides line up with TRBD2. Sample: peripheral blood. The sequence came from a woman aged 25 to 45 with active or convalescent COVID-19. As DNA, the CDR3 is TGTGCCAGCAGCTTAGATTTGGGGACTAGCCACAATGAGCAGTTCTTC. Its protein is CASSLDLGTSHNEQFF.